The present entry profiles one T cell receptor beta chain with its context. Antigen: not known. This entry comes from a study of identical twins. Whole-study results and caveats: Insertions were reduced in abundant cord blood beta clonotypes but not in memory repertoires. Out-of-frame sharing of TCR alpha in monozygotic twins was underestimated by models.

Carrying unique molecular identifiers, the cDNA also gained a universal primer site through template switching. One entry per CDR3 protein results from TCRdb running MiXCR on the 5' RACE reads. Of 700,000 or so distinct CDR3 sequences in the sample, 21% were seen once. Germline V gene sequence: CDR1 SGDLS, CDR2 YYNGEE. This CDR3 has 15 residues. Trimming removed 0 bases at V and 4 bases at J, with 11 bases between. The sample also formed part of further work on T cells expressing NK-cell markers.

The chain combines TRBV9 with TRBJ2-1; the D call may be TRBD1 or TRBD2 (5 bases each). The TCR comes from a woman under 30 in good health. The sample comprised PBMCs. DNA for the CDR3: TGTGCCAGCAGCGTAGGACGTGGGGGATACAATGAGCAGTTCTTC. It specifies CASSVGRGGYNEQFF.